This T cell receptor beta chain stems from a study of CD8+ T cells in alopecia areata. V was pared by 0 bases and J by 7 bases, with 17 bases between. The CDR3 is 16 residues long. Germline V gene sequence: CDR1 SGHDT, CDR2 YYEEEE. The sample's treatment: oral pan-JAK inhibitor, 5-10 mg twice daily. RNA, once extracted, was reverse transcribed into cDNA for use as the sequencing template. TCRdb keeps only in-frame clones here, not all; method: immunoSEQ multiplex PCR. Among 150,000 to 200,000 clones, less than 70% were seen once, and the ten largest hold approximately 0.9%. This sample comprised CD4+ T cells sorted from blood, obtained at week 4, from a patient treated with tofacitinib. The clonotype was recovered from a human donor with alopecia areata. The chain links TRBV5-6 to TRBJ1-5; D is possibly TRBD1 (6 bases). The CDR3 loop is CASSLGTGREGQPQHF. CDR3 bases: TGTGCCAGCAGCTTGGGAACAGGGAGGGAGGGACAGCCCCAGCATTTT.